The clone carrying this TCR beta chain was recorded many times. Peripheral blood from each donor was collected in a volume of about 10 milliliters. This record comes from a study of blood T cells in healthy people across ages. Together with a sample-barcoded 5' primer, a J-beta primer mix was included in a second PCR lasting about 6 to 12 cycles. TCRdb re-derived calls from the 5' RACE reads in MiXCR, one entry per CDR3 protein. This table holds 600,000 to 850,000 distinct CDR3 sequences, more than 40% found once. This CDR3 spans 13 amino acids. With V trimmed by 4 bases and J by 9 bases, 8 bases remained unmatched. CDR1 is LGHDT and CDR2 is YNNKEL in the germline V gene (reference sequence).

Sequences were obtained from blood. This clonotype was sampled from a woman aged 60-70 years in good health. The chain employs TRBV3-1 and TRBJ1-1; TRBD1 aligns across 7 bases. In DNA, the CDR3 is TGTGCCAGCAGCCGCCGACAGGGAAGGAAAGCTTTCTTT. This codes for CASSRRQGRKAFF.